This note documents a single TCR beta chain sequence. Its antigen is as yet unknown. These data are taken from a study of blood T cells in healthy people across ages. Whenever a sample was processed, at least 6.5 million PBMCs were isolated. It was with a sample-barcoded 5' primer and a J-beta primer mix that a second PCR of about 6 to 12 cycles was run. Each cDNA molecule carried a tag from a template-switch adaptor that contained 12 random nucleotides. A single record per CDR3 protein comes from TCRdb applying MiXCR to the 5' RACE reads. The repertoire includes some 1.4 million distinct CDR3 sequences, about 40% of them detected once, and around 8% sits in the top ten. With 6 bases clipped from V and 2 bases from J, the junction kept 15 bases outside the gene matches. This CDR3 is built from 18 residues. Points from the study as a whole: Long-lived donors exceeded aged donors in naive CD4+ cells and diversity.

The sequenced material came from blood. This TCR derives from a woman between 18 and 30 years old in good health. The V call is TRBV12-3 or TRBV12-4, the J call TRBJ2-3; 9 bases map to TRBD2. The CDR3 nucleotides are TGTGCCAGCAGCCCCGGCGAAGGTAGCGGGAGAAACACAGATACGCAGTATTTT. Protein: CASSPGEGSGRNTDTQYF.